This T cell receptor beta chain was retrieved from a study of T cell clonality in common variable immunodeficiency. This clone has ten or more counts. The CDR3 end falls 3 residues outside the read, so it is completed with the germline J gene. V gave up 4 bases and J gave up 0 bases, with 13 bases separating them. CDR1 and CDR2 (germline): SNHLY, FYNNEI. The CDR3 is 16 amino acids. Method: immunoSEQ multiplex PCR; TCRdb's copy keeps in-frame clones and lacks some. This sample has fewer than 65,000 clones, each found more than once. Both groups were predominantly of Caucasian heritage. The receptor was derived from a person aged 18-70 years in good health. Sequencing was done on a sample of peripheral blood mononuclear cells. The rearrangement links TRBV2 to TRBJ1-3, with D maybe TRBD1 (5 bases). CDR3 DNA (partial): TGTGCCAGCAGTGGTTCGACAGTAAGCTCTGGAAACACC. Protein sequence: CASSGSTVSSGNT. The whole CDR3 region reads CASSGSTVSSGNTIYF.